This TCR beta chain was identified during a study of T cell responses to AZD1222 COVID-19 vaccine. Sequenced by immunoSEQ multiplex PCR; TCRdb stores in-frame clones only, minus some. The table lists approximately 150,000 clones, around 87% of them singletons. Points on this clone: Its specificity is not known.

The germline V and J ends were trimmed by 5 bases and 6 bases, with 7 bases remaining between them. CDR1 and CDR2 from the germline V gene are GTSNPN and SVGIG (reference sequence). This CDR3 has 10 amino acids. Overall study results and limits: CD4 TCRs associated with vaccination spanned spike, dominating at 160-218 and 743-854.

The clonotype was recovered from an adult who received the AZD1222 COVID-19 vaccine. The chain joins TRBV30 to TRBJ1-2, with no clear D. The sequences come from peripheral blood, collected 28 days after the second AZD1222 dose. Written as DNA, the CDR3 is TGTGCCTGGGGCATTGATGGCTACACCTTC. The encoded protein is CAWGIDGYTF.